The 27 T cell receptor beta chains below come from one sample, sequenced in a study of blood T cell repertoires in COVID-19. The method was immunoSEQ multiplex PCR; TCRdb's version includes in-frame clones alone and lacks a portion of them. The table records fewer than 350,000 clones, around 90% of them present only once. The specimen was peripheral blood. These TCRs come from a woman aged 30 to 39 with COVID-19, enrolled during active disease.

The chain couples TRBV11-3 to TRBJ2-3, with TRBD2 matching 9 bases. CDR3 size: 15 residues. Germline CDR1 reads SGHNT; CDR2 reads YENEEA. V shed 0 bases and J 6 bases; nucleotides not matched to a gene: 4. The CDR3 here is CASSLEGLADDTQYF. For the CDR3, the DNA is TGTGCCAGCAGCTTAGAGGGACTAGCCGACGATACGCAGTATTTT.

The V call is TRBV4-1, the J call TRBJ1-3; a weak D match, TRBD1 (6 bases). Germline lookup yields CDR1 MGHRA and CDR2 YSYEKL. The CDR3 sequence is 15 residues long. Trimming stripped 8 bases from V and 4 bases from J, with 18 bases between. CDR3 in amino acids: CASREGGARGNTIYF. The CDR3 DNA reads TGCGCCAGCCGCGAGGGGGGGGCGAGGGGAAACACCATATATTTT.

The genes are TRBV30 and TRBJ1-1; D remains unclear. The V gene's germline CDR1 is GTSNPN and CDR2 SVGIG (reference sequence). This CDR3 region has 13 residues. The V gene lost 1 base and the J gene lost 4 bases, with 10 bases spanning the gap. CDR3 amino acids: CAWSDQGGTEAFF. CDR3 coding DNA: TGTGCCTGGAGTGATCAAGGAGGCACTGAAGCTTTCTTT.

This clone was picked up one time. This chain's CDR3 is CASSQQAGYYEQYF. The CDR3 region has the DNA TGCGCCAGCAGCCAACAAGCGGGATACTACGAGCAGTACTTC. The V call is TRBV4-1, the J call TRBJ2-7; 7 nucleotides agree with TRBD2. Germline V gives CDR1 MGHRA, CDR2 YSYEKL. The CDR3 consists of 14 residues. J gave up 3 bases and V 2 bases, and 4 bases lay outside the gene matches.

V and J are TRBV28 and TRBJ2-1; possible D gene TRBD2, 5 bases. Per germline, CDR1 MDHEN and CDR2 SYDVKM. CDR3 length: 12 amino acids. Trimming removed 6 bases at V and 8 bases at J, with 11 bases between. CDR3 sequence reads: CASSRLRYEQFF. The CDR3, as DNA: TGTGCCAGCAGCCGACTAAGGTATGAGCAGTTCTTC.

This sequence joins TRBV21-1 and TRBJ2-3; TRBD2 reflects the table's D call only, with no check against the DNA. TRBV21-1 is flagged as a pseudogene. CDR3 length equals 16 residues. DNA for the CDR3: TGTGCCAGCTCTCCCTTGCGGGAGGGCCCTCGGGATACGCAGTATTTT. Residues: CASSPLREGPRDTQYF.

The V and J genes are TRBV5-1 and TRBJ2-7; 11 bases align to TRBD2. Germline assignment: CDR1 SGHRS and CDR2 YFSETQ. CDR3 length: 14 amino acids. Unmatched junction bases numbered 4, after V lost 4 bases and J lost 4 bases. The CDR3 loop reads CASSRLAGSYEQYF. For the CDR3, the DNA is TGCGCCAGCAGCCGACTAGCGGGATCGTACGAGCAGTACTTC.

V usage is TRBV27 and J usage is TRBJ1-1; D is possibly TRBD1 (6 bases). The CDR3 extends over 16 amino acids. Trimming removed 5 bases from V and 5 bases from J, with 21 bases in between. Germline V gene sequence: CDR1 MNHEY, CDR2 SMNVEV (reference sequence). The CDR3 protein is CASSPILSQGLTEAFF. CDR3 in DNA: TGTGCCAGCAGTCCAATACTCTCACAGGGTTTGACTGAAGCTTTCTTT.

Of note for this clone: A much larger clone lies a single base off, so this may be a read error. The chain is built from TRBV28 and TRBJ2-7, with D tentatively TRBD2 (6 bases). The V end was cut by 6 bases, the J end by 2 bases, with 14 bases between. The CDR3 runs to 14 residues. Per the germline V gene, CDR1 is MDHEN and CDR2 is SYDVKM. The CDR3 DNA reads TGTGCCAGCAGCCCGGGGGTCGGACCCTACGAGCAGTACTTC. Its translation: CASSPGVGPYEQYF.

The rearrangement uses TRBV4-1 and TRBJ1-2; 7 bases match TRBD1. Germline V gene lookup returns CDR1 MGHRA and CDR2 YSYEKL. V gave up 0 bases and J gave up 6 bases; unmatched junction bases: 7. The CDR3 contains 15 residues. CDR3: CASSQDRGRGNGYTF. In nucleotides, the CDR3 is TGCGCCAGCAGCCAAGATAGGGGCAGGGGGAATGGCTACACCTTC.

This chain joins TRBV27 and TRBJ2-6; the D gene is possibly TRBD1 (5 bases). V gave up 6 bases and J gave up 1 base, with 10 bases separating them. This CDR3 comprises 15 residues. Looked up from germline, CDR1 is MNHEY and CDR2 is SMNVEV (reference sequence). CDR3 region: CASRAGWSGANVLTF. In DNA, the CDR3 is TGTGCCAGCAGAGCAGGGTGGTCTGGGGCCAACGTCCTGACTTTC. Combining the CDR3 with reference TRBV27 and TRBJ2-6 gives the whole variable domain EAQVTQNPRYLITVTGKKLTVTCSQNMNHEYMSWYRQDPGLGLRQIYYSMNVEVTDKGDVPEGYKVSRKEKRNFPLILESPSPNQTSLYFCASRAGWSGANVLTFGAGSRLTVL.

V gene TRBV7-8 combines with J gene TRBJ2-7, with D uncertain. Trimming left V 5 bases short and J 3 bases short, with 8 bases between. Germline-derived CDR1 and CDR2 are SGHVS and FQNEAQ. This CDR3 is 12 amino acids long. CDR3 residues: CASSRAIYEQYF. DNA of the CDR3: TGTGCCAGCAGCCGAGCCATCTACGAGCAGTACTTC.

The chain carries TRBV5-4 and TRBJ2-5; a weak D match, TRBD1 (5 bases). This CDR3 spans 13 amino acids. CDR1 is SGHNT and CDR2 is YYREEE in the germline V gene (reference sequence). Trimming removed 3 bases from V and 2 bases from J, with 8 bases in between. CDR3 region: CASSYNRQETQYF. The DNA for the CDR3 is TGTGCCAGCAGCTATAACAGGCAAGAGACCCAGTACTTC.

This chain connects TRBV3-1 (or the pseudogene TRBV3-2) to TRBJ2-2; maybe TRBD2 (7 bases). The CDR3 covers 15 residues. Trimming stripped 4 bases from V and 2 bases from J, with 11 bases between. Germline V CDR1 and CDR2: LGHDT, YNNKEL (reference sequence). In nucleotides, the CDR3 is TGTGCCAGCAGCCTGGGGGGGCCCAACACCGGGGAGCTGTTTTTT. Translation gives CASSLGGPNTGELFF.

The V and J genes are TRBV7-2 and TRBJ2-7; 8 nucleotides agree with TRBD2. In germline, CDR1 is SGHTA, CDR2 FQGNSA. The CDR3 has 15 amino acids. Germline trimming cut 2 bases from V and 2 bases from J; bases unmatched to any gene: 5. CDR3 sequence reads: CASSLMPAGAYEQYF. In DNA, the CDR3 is TGTGCCAGCAGCTTAATGCCAGCGGGAGCCTACGAGCAGTACTTC.

For the CDR3, the DNA is TGTGCCAGCAGTCTTGCCGGGAGCAGGAATACGCAGTATTTT. It specifies CASSLAGSRNTQYF. V is TRBV28 and J is TRBJ2-3; TRBD2 might be the D (6 bases). The CDR3 contains 14 residues. CDR1 and CDR2 (germline): MDHEN, SYDVKM. Trimming shortened V by 5 bases and J by 7 bases, and 16 bases separated the two germline ends.

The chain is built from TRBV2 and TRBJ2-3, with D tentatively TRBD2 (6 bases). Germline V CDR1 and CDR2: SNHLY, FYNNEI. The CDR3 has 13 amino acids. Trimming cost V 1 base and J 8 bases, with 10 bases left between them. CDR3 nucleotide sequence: TGTGCCAGCAGTGAAGAACTAGCTGGTACGCAGTATTTT. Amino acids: CASSEELAGTQYF.

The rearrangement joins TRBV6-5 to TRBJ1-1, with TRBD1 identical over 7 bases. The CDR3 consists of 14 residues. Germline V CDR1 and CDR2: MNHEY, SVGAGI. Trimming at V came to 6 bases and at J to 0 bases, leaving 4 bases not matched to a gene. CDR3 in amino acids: CASSEGQLNTEAFF. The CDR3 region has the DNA TGTGCCAGCAGCGAGGGACAGTTGAACACTGAAGCTTTCTTT.

The CDR3 region is CASSQTSSAGFENIQYF. The DNA for the CDR3 is TGTGCCAGCAGCCAAACTAGCTCAGCGGGATTTGAAAACATTCAGTACTTC. This chain connects TRBV4-2 to TRBJ2-4; 7 bases line up with TRBD2. This CDR3 region has 17 residues. The J segment lost 5 bases and the V segment lost 2 bases, leaving 12 bases of the junction unmatched. Germline V gene lookup returns CDR1 LGHNA and CDR2 YNFKEQ.

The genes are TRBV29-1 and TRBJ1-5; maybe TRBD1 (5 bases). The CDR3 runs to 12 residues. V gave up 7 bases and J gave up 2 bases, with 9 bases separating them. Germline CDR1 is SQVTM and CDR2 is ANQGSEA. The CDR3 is CSASRGNQPQHF. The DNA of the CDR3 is TGCAGCGCCTCCAGGGGCAATCAGCCCCAGCATTTT. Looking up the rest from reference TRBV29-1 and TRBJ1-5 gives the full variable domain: SAVISQKPSRDICQRGTSLTIQCQVDSQVTMMFWYRQQPGQSLTLIATANQGSEATYESGFVIDKFPISRPNLTFSTLTVSNMSPEDSSIYLCSASRGNQPQHFGDGTRLSIL.

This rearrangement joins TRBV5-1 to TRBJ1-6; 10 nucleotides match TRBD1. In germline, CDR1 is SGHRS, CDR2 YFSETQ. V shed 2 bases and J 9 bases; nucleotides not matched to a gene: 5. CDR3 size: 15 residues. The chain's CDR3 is CASSFGDRGASPLHF. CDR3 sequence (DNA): TGCGCCAGCAGCTTCGGGGACAGGGGCGCTTCACCCCTCCACTTT.

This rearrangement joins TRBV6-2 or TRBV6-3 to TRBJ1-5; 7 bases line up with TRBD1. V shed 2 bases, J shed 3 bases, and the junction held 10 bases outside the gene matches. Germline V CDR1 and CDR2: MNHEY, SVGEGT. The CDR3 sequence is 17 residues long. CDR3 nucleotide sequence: TGTGCCAGCAGTTACCCCCCTCAGGGGGGAGACAATCAGCCCCAGCATTTT. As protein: CASSYPPQGGDNQPQHF.

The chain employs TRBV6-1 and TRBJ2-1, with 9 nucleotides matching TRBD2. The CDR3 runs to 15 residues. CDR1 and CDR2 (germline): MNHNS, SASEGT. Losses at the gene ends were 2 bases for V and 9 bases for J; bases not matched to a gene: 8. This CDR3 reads CASSEFGGLAFEQFF. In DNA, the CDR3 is TGTGCCAGCAGTGAATTTGGGGGACTAGCATTTGAGCAGTTCTTC.

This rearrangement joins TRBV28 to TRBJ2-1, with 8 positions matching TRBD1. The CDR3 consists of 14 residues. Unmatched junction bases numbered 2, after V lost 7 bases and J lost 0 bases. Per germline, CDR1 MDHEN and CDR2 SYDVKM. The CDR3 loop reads CASKTGGSYNEQFF. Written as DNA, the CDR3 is TGTGCCAGCAAAACAGGGGGCTCCTACAATGAGCAGTTCTTC.

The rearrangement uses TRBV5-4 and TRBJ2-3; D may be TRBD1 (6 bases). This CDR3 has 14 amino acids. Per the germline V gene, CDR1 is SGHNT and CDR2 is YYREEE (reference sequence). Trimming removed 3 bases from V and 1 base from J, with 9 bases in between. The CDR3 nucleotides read TGTGCCAGCAGCTCCAGACAGGGCACAGATACGCAGTATTTT. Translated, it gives CASSSRQGTDTQYF.

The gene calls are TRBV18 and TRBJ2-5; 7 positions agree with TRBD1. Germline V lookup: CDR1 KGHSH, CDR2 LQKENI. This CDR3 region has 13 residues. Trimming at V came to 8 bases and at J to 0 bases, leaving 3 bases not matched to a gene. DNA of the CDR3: TGTGCCAGCGCGACAGGGAACCAAGAGACCCAGTACTTC. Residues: CASATGNQETQYF.

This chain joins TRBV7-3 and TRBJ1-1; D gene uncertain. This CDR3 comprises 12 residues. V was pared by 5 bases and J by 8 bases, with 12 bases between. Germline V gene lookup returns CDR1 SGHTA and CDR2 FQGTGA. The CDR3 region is CASSLIGGEAFF. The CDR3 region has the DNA TGTGCCAGCAGCCTTATAGGAGGAGAAGCTTTCTTT.